The next 20 T cell receptor beta chains were all read from a single sample in a study of T-cell reconstitution after alpha-beta-depleted transplantation in children. It was with unique molecular identifiers that the TCRbeta library was prepared. TCRdb analysed the PCR reads with MiXCR anew, one entry per CDR3 protein. The table lists some 550,000 distinct CDR3 sequences, about 17% of them singletons. The sequenced sample was PBMCs from the stem cell graft donor, obtained from the stem cell graft. These receptors were taken from a human donor who donated a stem cell graft to a child with acute lymphoblastic leukemia.

This clonotype was counted a few times. The chain recombines TRBV5-1 with TRBJ2-1, with 14 bases fitting TRBD2. J was trimmed by 3 bases and V by 6 bases; bases with no gene match: 11. From germline, CDR1 is SGHRS and CDR2 YFSETQ. This CDR3 is built from 18 residues. Written as DNA, the CDR3 is TGCGCCAGCAACGGGGGACTAGCGGGAGTTGCGAGCTACAATGAGCAGTTCTTC. Protein sequence: CASNGGLAGVASYNEQFF.

This clonotype was seen ten or more times. This chain uses TRBV7-9 with TRBJ2-5, with unresolved D. Germline values: CDR1 SEHNR, CDR2 FQNEAQ (reference sequence). V was shortened by 5 bases and J by 5 bases, with 9 bases between the two germline ends. This CDR3 contains 12 residues. This CDR3 reads CASSRPGETQYF. The CDR3 nucleotides are TGTGCCAGCAGCCGACCCGGGGAGACCCAGTACTTC.

This clonotype has just a few counts. The chain carries TRBV20-1 and TRBJ2-3; 10 nucleotides align to TRBD2. The germline V gene has CDR1 DFQATT and CDR2 SNEGSKA (reference sequence). The CDR3 totals 17 residues. J gave up 2 bases and V 5 bases, and 13 bases lay outside the gene matches. The CDR3 region is CSAESPAGGPITDTQYF. The CDR3 nucleotides read TGCAGTGCTGAGTCCCCAGCGGGAGGGCCGATCACAGATACGCAGTATTTT.

The chain uses TRBV4-1 and TRBJ2-5; D ambiguous. Trimming took 4 bases from V and 4 from J, leaving 13 bases between them. Germline V gene data show CDR1 as MGHRA and CDR2 as YSYEKL. The CDR3 is 14 residues long. CDR3 DNA sequence: TGCGCCAGCAGCCCCCTCGTGGGTCGAGAGACCCAGTACTTC. Its protein is CASSPLVGRETQYF.

This clonotype was found a few times. The rearrangement uses TRBV27 and TRBJ1-5, with D maybe TRBD1 (5 bases). Looked up from germline, CDR1 is MNHEY and CDR2 is SMNVEV (reference sequence). V shed 5 bases and J shed 6 bases, with 14 bases lying between them. This CDR3 is 14 amino acids long. The CDR3 DNA is TGTGCCAGCAGTACCCCGGGGAGGGGTCAGCCCCAGCATTTT. This gives the protein CASSTPGRGQPQHF.

The V call is TRBV15, the J call TRBJ2-2; D gene unclear. Germline assignment: CDR1 LNHNV and CDR2 YYDKDF (reference sequence). The CDR3 runs to 14 residues. Trimming removed 5 bases at V and 6 bases at J, with 13 bases between. The CDR3 coding sequence is TGTGCCACCAGCGGTCGAGCATTTGCCGGGGAGCTGTTTTTT. Its protein is CATSGRAFAGELFF. The variable domain in full, completed from reference TRBV15 and TRBJ2-2, reads DAMVIQNPRYQVTQFGKPVTLSCSQTLNHNVMYWYQQKSSQAPKLLFHYYDKDFNNEADTPDNFQSRRPNTSFCFLDIRSPGLGDTAMYLCATSGRAFAGELFFGEGSRLTVL.

This clonotype was seen a handful of times. The rearrangement joins TRBV7-9 to TRBJ2-1, with 7 bases matching TRBD2. Germline CDR1 SEHNR, CDR2 FQNEAQ (reference sequence). This CDR3 has 16 amino acids. V lost 4 bases and J lost 6; bases outside the gene matches: 12. CDR3 in DNA: TGTGCCAGCAGCTCGTCGGGGACTACTCCCCTCAATGAGCAGTTCTTC. Its translation is CASSSSGTTPLNEQFF.

This clonotype has a handful of counts. The chain combines TRBV5-1 with TRBJ2-5, with D perhaps TRBD1 (6 bases). V lost 3 bases to trimming and J lost 5 bases, with 14 bases between them. The CDR3 extends over 14 amino acids. From germline, CDR1 is SGHRS and CDR2 YFSETQ. The CDR3 region is CASSSWTDVETQYF. The DNA for the CDR3 is TGCGCCAGCAGCTCCTGGACAGACGTGGAGACCCAGTACTTC.

The sample holds a few counts of this clonotype. This rearrangement joins TRBV20-1 to TRBJ1-2; 7 bases line up with TRBD1. Germline V CDR1 and CDR2: DFQATT, SNEGSKA (reference sequence). The CDR3 has 13 residues. V was pared by 5 bases and J by 1 base, with 4 bases of the junction left unmatched. CDR3 DNA sequence: TGCAGTGCTGCCCGGGACAGTAACTATGGCTACACCTTC. Its translation: CSAARDSNYGYTF.

In its sample, this clonotype was seen a few times. This chain links TRBV12-3 or TRBV12-4 with TRBJ2-3; D possibly corresponds to TRBD2 (5 bases). CDR3 size: 16 residues. Trimming took 3 bases from V and 6 from J, leaving 19 bases between them. For the CDR3, the DNA is TGTGCCAGCAGTTTTAGAACCGGGAAGGGTTTCGATACGCAGTATTTT. Translating it yields CASSFRTGKGFDTQYF.

As DNA, the CDR3 is TGCAGTGCTAGAGGGGGACAGGGGAGCAATCAGCCCCAGCATTTT. This encodes CSARGGQGSNQPQHF. This chain connects TRBV20-1 to TRBJ1-5, with 10 nucleotides matching TRBD1. The V segment lost 1 base and the J segment 1 base; nucleotides outside the gene matches: 1. The CDR3 has 15 amino acids. Germline assignment: CDR1 DFQATT and CDR2 SNEGSKA (reference sequence).

The table lists this clonotype with a few counts. V and J are TRBV5-1 and TRBJ2-5, with TRBD2 matching 10 bases. With V trimmed by 5 bases and J by 5 bases, 3 bases remained unmatched. This CDR3 region has 13 residues. CDR1 is SGHRS and CDR2 is YFSETQ in the germline V gene. The CDR3 DNA reads TGCGCCAGCAGGCCGGGACTAGCGGAGACCCAGTACTTC. It yields the protein CASRPGLAETQYF.

This clonotype was observed a handful of times. V and J are TRBV24-1 and TRBJ2-5; D possibly corresponds to TRBD1 (5 bases). In germline, CDR1 is KGHDR, CDR2 SFDVKD. The CDR3 totals 16 residues. Deletions cut 6 bases from V and 3 bases from J, with 19 bases between. The CDR3 nucleotides read TGTGCCACCAGTAAGGATTACCGACAGTTTAAAGAGACCCAGTACTTC. This sequence encodes CATSKDYRQFKETQYF.

A word on this clonotype: Germline and junction disagree at one end, which may indicate a read error. The V call is TRBV12-3 or TRBV12-4, the J call TRBJ1-4, with D maybe TRBD1 (6 bases). The CDR3 runs 14 residues. The CDR3 here is CASSLLGANETLFF. The CDR3 bases are TGTGCCAGCAGTTTGTTGGGGGCTAATGAAACACTGTTTTTT.

With regard to this clonotype: The germline gene is not matched at one end of the junction; a read error may be the cause. The V gene is TRBV4-1, the J gene TRBJ2-3; the D is unclear. The CDR3 contains 13 residues. Germline-derived CDR1 and CDR2 are MGHRA and YSYEKL. In DNA form, the CDR3 reads TGCGCCAGCAGCCAAATGAGGACCGATACGCAGTGTTTT. Protein product: CASSQMRTDTQCF.

This clonotype appeared a few times. The rearrangement joins TRBV19 to TRBJ2-3, with a possible D match to TRBD2 (6 bases). Germline-derived CDR1 and CDR2 are LNHDA and SQIVND (reference sequence). V was clipped by 5 bases and J by 1 base, with 13 bases between them. The CDR3 totals 15 residues. The CDR3 spells CASSDRLVGTDTQYF. CDR3 DNA sequence: TGTGCCAGTAGTGATCGACTAGTTGGCACAGATACGCAGTATTTT.

This clonotype was counted between two and nine times. This chain joins TRBV5-1 and TRBJ2-5; 7 bases agree with TRBD2. V shed 4 bases, J shed 5 bases, and the junction held 5 bases outside the gene matches. Germline values: CDR1 SGHRS, CDR2 YFSETQ. CDR3 length equals 13 residues. CDR3 amino acids: CASSTQGGETQYF. The CDR3 DNA sequence: TGCGCCAGCAGCACCCAGGGAGGGGAGACCCAGTACTTC. Full variable domain (rest looked up from reference TRBV5-1 and TRBJ2-5): KAGVTQTPRYLIKTRGQQVTLSCSPISGHRSVSWYQQTPGQGLQFLFEYFSETQRNKGNFPGRFSGRQFSNSRSEMNVSTLELGDSALYLCASSTQGGETQYFGPGTRLLVL.

The sample holds a few counts of this clonotype. This chain joins TRBV20-1 and TRBJ1-1; no clear D gene. Germline loops: CDR1 DFQATT, CDR2 SNEGSKA (reference sequence). This CDR3 has 14 amino acids. V was shortened by 4 bases and J by 3 bases, with 15 bases between the two germline ends. The DNA for the CDR3 is TGCAGTGCTATTAATGGACTAATGGACACTGAAGCTTTCTTT. Translated: CSAINGLMDTEAFF.

Turning to this clonotype: Relative to the germline gene, one junction end is altered; a read error may explain this. The chain joins TRBV7-2 to TRBJ2-5; possibly TRBD2 for D (5 bases). Germline CDR1 and CDR2: SGHTA and FQGNSA. The CDR3 length is 17 residues. The chain's CDR3 is CASSTRGWSTYQETQYF. The CDR3 DNA reads TGTGCCAGCAGCACTAGAGGTTGGTCTACCTACCAGGAGACCCAGTACTTC.

This clonotype has just a few counts. The chain has TRBV27 and TRBJ2-1; D remains ambiguous. Germline CDR1 is MNHEY and CDR2 is SMNVEV (reference sequence). The CDR3 sequence is 15 residues long. Trimming took off 4 bases at V and 0 bases at J, with 10 bases between the two ends. The CDR3 loop reads CASSYSDNSYNEQFF. The CDR3 coding sequence is TGTGCCAGCAGTTACAGCGACAACTCCTACAATGAGCAGTTCTTC.